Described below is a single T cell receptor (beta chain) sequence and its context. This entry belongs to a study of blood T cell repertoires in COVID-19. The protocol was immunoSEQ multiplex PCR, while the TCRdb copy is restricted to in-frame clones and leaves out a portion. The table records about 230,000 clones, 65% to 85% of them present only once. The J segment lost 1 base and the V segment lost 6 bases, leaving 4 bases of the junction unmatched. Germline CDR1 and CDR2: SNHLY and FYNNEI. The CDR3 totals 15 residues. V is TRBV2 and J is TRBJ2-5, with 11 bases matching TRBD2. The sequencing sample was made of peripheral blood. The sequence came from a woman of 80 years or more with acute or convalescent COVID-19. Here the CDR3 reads CASSRLAGFQETQYF. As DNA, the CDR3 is TGTGCCAGCAGCAGACTAGCGGGGTTCCAAGAGACCCAGTACTTC. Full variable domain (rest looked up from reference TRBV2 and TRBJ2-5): EPEVTQTPSHQVTQMGQEVILRCVPISNHLYFYWYRQILGQKVEFLVSFYNNEISEKSEIFDDQFSVERPDGSNFTLKIRSTKLEDSAMYFCASSRLAGFQETQYFGPGTRLLVL.